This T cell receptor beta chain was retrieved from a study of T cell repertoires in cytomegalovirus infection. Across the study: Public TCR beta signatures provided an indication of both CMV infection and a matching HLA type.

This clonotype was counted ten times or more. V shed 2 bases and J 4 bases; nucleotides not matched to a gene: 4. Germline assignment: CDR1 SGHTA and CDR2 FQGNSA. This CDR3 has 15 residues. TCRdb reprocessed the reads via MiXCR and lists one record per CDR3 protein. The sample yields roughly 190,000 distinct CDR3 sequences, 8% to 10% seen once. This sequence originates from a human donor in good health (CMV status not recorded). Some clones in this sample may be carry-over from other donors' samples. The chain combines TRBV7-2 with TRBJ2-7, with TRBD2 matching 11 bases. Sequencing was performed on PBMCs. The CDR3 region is CASSLTASGGYEQYF. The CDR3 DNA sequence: TGTGCCAGCAGCTTAACCGCTAGCGGGGGGTACGAGCAGTACTTC.